The entry that follows covers one T cell receptor beta chain sequence. The data were taken from a study of T cell responses to AZD1222 COVID-19 vaccine. Profiled with immunoSEQ multiplex PCR; TCRdb holds only in-frame clones, not every one. This sample has 100,000 to 150,000 clones, with 86% found just once. Germline V CDR1 and CDR2: SGHNT, YYREEE (reference sequence). The ends were cut back, 5 bases at V and 6 bases at J, with 17 bases in the middle. The CDR3 covers 14 residues. The sequence derives from an adult in good health. This specimen consisted of peripheral blood, obtained on day 0 of AZD1222 vaccination. V and J are TRBV5-4 and TRBJ1-1; the D gene is possibly TRBD1 (6 bases). CDR3 residues: CASRSWGRGAEAFF. Here the CDR3 DNA reads TGTGCCAGCAGAAGTTGGGGGCGAGGCGCTGAAGCTTTCTTT. The full variable domain, with the rest looked up from reference TRBV5-4 and TRBJ1-1, is ETGVTQSPTHLIKTRGQQVTLRCSSQSGHNTVSWYQQALGQGPQFIFQYYREEENGRGNFPPRFSGLQFPNYSSELNVNALELDDSALYLCASRSWGRGAEAFFGQGTRLTVV.